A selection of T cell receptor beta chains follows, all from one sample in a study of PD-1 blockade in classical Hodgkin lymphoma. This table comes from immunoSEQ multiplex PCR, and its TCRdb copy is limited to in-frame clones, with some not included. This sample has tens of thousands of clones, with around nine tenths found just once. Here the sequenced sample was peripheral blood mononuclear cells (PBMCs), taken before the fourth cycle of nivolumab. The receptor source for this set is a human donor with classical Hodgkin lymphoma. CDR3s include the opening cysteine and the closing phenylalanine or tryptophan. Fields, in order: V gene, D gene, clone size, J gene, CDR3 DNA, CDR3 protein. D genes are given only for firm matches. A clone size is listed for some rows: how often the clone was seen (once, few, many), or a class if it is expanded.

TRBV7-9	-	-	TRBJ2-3	TGTGCCAGCAGCCGATCCCGGAGGACCAACGGGACAGATACGCAGTATTTT	CASSRSRRTNGTDTQYF
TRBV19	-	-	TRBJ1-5	TGTGCCAGTAGTTCCGGGACCGAAGGATGGAATCAGCCCCAGCATTTT	CASSSGTEGWNQPQHF
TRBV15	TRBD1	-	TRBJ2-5	TGTGCCACCAGCAGGGGACAGCAGCAAGAGACCCAGTACTTC	CATSRGQQQETQYF
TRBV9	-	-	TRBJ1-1	TGTGCCAGCAGCGGCAGGCCCTGGGGCACCACTGAAGCTTTCTTT	CASSGRPWGTTEAFF
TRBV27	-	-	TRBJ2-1	TGTGCCAGCAGTTTAATGGCGGACAATGAGCAGTTCTTC	CASSLMADNEQFF
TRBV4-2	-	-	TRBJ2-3	TGTGCCAGCAGCCAGGACGGCTCCACAGATACGCAGTATTTT	CASSQDGSTDTQYF
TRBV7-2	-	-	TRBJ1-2	TGTGCCAGCACCCTCGATAGGGGAATTTATGGCTACACCTTC	CASTLDRGIYGYTF
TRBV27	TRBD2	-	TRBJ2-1	TGTGCCAGTAGCCTCAGCGGGATTTACAATGAGCAGTTCTTC	CASSLSGIYNEQFF
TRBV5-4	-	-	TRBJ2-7	TGTGCCAGCAGCTGGGGGCGGTTCGACGAGCAGTACTTC	CASSWGRFDEQYF
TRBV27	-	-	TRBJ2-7	TGTGCCAGCGGCCTTTCCCGCATGGATTACGAGCAGTACTTC	CASGLSRMDYEQYF
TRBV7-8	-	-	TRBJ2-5	TGTGCCAGCAGCTTGGTATGGACGCCTGGGGAGACCCAGTACTTC	CASSLVWTPGETQYF
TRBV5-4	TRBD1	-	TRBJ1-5	TGTGCCAGCAGCTTCACCGGGACAGGGAACAGCAATCAGCCCCAGCATTTT	CASSFTGTGNSNQPQHF
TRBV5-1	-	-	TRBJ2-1	TGCGCCAGCAGCCCCCTCAGTAGGGGCTCCTACAATGAGCAGTTCTTC	CASSPLSRGSYNEQFF
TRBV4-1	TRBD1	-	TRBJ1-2	TGCGCCAGCAGCCAAGTGGGACAGGGGAACTATGGCTACACCTTC	CASSQVGQGNYGYTF
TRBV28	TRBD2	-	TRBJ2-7	TGTGCCAGCAGTTCCGGGACTAGTTGGTACGAGCAGTACTTC	CASSSGTSWYEQYF
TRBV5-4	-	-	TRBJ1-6	TGTGCCAGCAGCTTGGCCGCAGCGAGCTCCTATAATTCACCCCTCCACTTT	CASSLAAASSYNSPLHF
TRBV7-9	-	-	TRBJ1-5	TGTGCCAGCAGCCCGGGGCCGAGGGAGCCCCAGCATTTT	CASSPGPREPQHF
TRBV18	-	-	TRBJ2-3	TGTGCCAGCTCCCCAACGGGGCGTAGCACAGATACGCAGTATTTT	CASSPTGRSTDTQYF
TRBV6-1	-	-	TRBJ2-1	TGTGCCAGCAGTGAAAATCCCTTTCCCTACAATGAGCAGTTCTTC	CASSENPFPYNEQFF
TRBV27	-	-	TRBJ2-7	TGTGCCTGCCAGGGGCGCCAAAAGGTGTGGGAGCAGTACTTC	CACQGRQKVWEQYF
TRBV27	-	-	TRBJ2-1	TGTGCCAGCAGTTTGTTCAGGCATGGCAATGAGCAGTTCTTC	CASSLFRHGNEQFF
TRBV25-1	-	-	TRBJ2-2	TGCGCCAGCAGTGACCCTTTGAACCATAACACCGGGGAGCTGTTTTTT	CASSDPLNHNTGELFF
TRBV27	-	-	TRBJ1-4	TGTGCCAGCAGTTACGCAACTAATGAAAAACTGTTTTTT	CASSYATNEKLFF
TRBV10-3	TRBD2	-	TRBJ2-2	TGTGCCATCAGTGGGGATCGGGAGGCGATTTCCGGGGAGCTGTTTTTT	CAISGDREAISGELFF
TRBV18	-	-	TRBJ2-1	TGTGCCAGCTCACCTCCCCAGACAGGCCCGTTCTTC	CASSPPQTGPFF
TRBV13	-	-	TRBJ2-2	TGTGCCAGTTCTGGGGTCAACCTAAGAAACACCGGGGAGCTGTTTTTT	CASSGVNLRNTGELFF
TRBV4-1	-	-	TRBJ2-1	TGCGCCAGCAGCCAAGCTTCAGGGGCGCCCCTTAATGAGCAGTTCTTC	CASSQASGAPLNEQFF
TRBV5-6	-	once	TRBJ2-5	TGTGCCAGCAGCTTCCCGGGACCGAAAGAGACCCAGTACTTC	CASSFPGPKETQYF
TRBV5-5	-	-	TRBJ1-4	TGTGCCAGCAGCTTGGTTTCGGTACAGGGAGGTGAAAAACTGTTTTTT	CASSLVSVQGGEKLFF
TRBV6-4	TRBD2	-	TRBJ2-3	TGTGCCAGCAGTGAGTCTAGCGGGAGAGGAGGCGGAACCACAGATACGCAGTATTTT	CASSESSGRGGGTTDTQYF
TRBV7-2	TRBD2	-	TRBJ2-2	TGTGCCAGCAGCTTAGGACTAGCGGGGGCCGCGAACACCGGGGAGCTGTTTTTT	CASSLGLAGAANTGELFF
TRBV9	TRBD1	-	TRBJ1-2	TGTGCCAGCAGCGTAGCTAGGTCAGGGGGCGCCGGCTACACCTTC	CASSVARSGGAGYTF
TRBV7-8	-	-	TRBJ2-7	TGTGCCAGCAGCTTAGACGGGGGGCCCTACGAGCAGTACTTC	CASSLDGGPYEQYF
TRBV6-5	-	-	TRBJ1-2	TGTGCCAGCAGTTTATCTGCCCAGGGTGACTATGGCTACACCTTC	CASSLSAQGDYGYTF
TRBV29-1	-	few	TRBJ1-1	TGCAGCGTTCGGGGACTAGGACAGCAAGCTTTCTTT	CSVRGLGQQAFF
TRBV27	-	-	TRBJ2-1	TGTGCCAGCATGTCGGCGGGGCCGAGATTTTCCTACAATGAGCAGTTCTTC	CASMSAGPRFSYNEQFF
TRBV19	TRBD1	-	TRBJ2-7	TGTGCCAGTGCGGGACAGGGTTATCCCGAGCAGTACTTC	CASAGQGYPEQYF
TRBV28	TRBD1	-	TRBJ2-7	TGTGCCACCCCGGGACAGGGGGCGTACGAGCAGTACTTC	CATPGQGAYEQYF
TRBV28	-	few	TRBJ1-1	TGTGCCAGCGCTGGCCAGGGCTTGAACACTGAAGCTTTCTTT	CASAGQGLNTEAFF
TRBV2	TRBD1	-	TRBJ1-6	TGTGCCAGCAGTCAAGGACAGGGCGGTTCACCCCTCCACTTT	CASSQGQGGSPLHF